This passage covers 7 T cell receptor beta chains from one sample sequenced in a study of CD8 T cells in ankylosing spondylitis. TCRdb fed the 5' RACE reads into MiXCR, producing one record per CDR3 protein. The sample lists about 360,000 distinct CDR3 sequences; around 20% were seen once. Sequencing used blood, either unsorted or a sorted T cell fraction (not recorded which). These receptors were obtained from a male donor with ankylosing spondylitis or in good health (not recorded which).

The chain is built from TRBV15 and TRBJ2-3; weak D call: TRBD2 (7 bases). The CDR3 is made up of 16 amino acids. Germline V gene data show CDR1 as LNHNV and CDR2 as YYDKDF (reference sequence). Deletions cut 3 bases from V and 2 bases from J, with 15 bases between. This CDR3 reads CATSRGGGGHTDTQYF. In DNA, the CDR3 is TGTGCCACCAGCAGGGGTGGGGGGGGACACACAGATACGCAGTATTTT.

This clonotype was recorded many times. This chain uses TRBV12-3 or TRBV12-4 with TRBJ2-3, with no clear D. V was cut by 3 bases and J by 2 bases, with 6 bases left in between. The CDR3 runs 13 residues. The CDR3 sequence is CASSFSPTDTQYF. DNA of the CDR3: TGTGCCAGCAGTTTTTCCCCCACAGATACGCAGTATTTT.

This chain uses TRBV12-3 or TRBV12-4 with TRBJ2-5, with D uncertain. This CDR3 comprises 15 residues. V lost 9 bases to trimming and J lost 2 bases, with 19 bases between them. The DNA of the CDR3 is TGTGCCAGTTTGGGGTACCCTAGTCGGCAAGAGACCCAGTACTTC. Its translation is CASLGYPSRQETQYF.

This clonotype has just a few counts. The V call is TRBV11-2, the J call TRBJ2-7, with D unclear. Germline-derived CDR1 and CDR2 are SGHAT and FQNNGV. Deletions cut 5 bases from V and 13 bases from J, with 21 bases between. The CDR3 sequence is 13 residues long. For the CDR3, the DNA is TGTGCCAGCAGCCCAGCTGGGGTCTCCCACCCATACTTC. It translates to CASSPAGVSHPYF.

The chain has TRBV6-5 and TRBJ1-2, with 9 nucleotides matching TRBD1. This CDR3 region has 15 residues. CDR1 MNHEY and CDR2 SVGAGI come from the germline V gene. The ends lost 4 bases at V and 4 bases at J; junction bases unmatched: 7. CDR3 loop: CASSSRDRASYGYTF. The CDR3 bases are TGTGCCAGCAGTTCCAGGGACAGGGCTAGCTATGGCTACACCTTC.

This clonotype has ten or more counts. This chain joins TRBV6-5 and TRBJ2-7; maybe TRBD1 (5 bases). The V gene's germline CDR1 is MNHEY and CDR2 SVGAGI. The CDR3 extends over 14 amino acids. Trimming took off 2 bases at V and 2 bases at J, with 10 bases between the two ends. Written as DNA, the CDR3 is TGTGCCAGCAGTTACGGCCAGGGAACCTACGAGCAGTACTTC. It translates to CASSYGQGTYEQYF.

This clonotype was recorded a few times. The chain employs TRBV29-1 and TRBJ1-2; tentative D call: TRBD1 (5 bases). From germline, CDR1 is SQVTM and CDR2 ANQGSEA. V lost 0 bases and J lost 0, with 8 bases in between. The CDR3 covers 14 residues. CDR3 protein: CSVEEQGANYGYTF. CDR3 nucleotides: TGCAGCGTTGAAGAGCAGGGAGCTAACTATGGCTACACCTTC.